The clone carrying this T cell receptor beta chain turned up a few times. The sample comes from a study of T-cell reconstitution after alpha-beta-depleted transplantation in children. A TCRbeta library incorporating unique molecular identifiers was prepared. TCRdb itself ran the PCR reads through MiXCR, one entry per CDR3 protein. This sample has about 270,000 distinct CDR3 sequences, with approximately 9.8% found just once. Material: PBMCs from the stem cell graft donor, obtained from the stem cell graft. This clonotype was obtained from a human donor who donated a stem cell graft to a child with SCID.

The CDR3 loop reads CASSSTGPGTDTQYF. CDR3 in DNA: TGTGCCAGCAGTTCCACAGGACCGGGCACAGATACGCAGTATTTT. The chain combines TRBV12-3 or TRBV12-4 with TRBJ2-3, with D perhaps TRBD1 (5 bases). This CDR3 has 15 residues. V lost 4 bases, J lost 1 base, and 12 bases lay in between.